One and the same sample provided the 13 T cell receptor beta chains below, sequenced in a study of shared clonotypes between healthy human individuals (dated by TCRdb to 2020 to 2021). Library preparation employed the immunoSEQ multiplex PCR assay. TCRdb provides this immuneACCESS table in a form limited to in-frame rearrangements. Some clones are lacking; in checked studies, under half of them reflect an unresolved V gene, and why the rest are absent is not known. The sample table holds 2 million to 3 million clones, of which 93% were seen once. The top ten constitute around 0.37% of the sample. Sequenced input: naive CD4+ T cells from PBMCs. What the cell subset or site label conveys for this sample: CD45RA+ positively selected. The receptor source for this set is a man younger than 35 in good health. Some clones in this sample may be carry-over from other donors' samples.

The CDR3 here is CASSPRGAGSGNTIYF. DNA for the CDR3: TGTGCCAGCAGCCCCCGAGGAGCGGGTTCTGGAAACACCATATATTTT. The chain links TRBV13 to TRBJ1-3; D is unresolved. V lost 5 bases to trimming and J lost 1 base, with 15 bases between them. The CDR3 totals 16 residues. The V gene's germline CDR1 is PRHDT and CDR2 FYEKMQ (reference sequence).

The rearrangement uses TRBV5-1 and TRBJ2-3, with D possibly being TRBD1 or TRBD2 (5 bases each). There are 13 residues in the CDR3. CDR1 and CDR2 (germline): SGHRS, YFSETQ. Trimming removed 8 bases at V and 4 bases at J, with 14 bases between. CDR3 sequence: CASQWGSSDTQYF. The CDR3 DNA follows: TGCGCCAGTCAGTGGGGGAGCTCAGATACGCAGTATTTT.

The table lists this clone with a count of one. The chain joins TRBV6-6 to TRBJ2-7; 10 nucleotides line up with TRBD2. V dropped 8 bases and J dropped 2; count of bases not matched to a gene: 12. The CDR3 loop spans 16 amino acids. The V gene's germline CDR1 is MNHNY and CDR2 SVGAGI (reference sequence). This chain's CDR3 is CASLPTGTSVAYEQYF. The CDR3 nucleotides are TGTGCCAGCCTACCGACCGGGACTAGCGTTGCCTACGAGCAGTACTTC.

CDR3 coding DNA: TGTGCCAGCAGACAGGACACTAACTATGGCTACACCTTC. It specifies CASRQDTNYGYTF. The genes are TRBV28 and TRBJ1-2; possibly TRBD1 for D (5 bases). The germline CDR1 and CDR2 sequences are MDHEN and SYDVKM. Trimming pared 6 bases from V and 0 bases from J, leaving 8 bases between. This CDR3 comprises 13 residues.

V usage is TRBV12-5 and J usage is TRBJ1-1; D is perhaps TRBD1 (5 bases). Germline values: CDR1 LGHNT, CDR2 FRNRAP. The CDR3 consists of 14 residues. V lost 6 bases and J lost 0, with 11 bases in between. The CDR3 reads CASGLGELNTEAFF. DNA for the CDR3: TGTGCTAGTGGCCTAGGGGAGCTGAACACTGAAGCTTTCTTT.

This chain uses TRBV19 with TRBJ2-5; 7 bases match TRBD2. The J segment lost 3 bases and the V segment lost 4 bases, leaving 11 bases of the junction unmatched. This CDR3 is built from 16 residues. Germline CDR1 reads LNHDA; CDR2 reads SQIVND (reference sequence). The CDR3 here is CASSTPLAGLKETQYF. In DNA form, the CDR3 reads TGTGCCAGTAGTACCCCATTAGCGGGCCTCAAAGAGACCCAGTACTTC.

This sequence joins TRBV28 and TRBJ2-7; TRBD2 aligns across 8 bases. Trimming removed 2 bases from V and 1 base from J; junction bases left unmatched: 7. Germline CDR1 and CDR2: MDHEN and SYDVKM. The CDR3 runs to 16 residues. The CDR3 loop reads CASSLPLAGWSYEQYF. Written as DNA, the CDR3 is TGTGCCAGCAGTTTACCGCTAGCGGGCTGGTCCTACGAGCAGTACTTC.

The chain uses TRBV5-1 and TRBJ2-3; unclear D gene. Trimming removed 5 bases at V and 0 bases at J, with 13 bases between. This CDR3 contains 15 residues. Germline CDR1 and CDR2: SGHRS and YFSETQ. The CDR3 spells CASRLQSSSTDTQYF. Written as DNA, the CDR3 is TGCGCCAGCAGACTTCAGAGTTCTAGCACAGATACGCAGTATTTT.

This rearrangement joins TRBV7-9 to TRBJ1-4; 10 bases are a match to TRBD1. Germline V gives CDR1 SEHNR, CDR2 FQNEAQ (reference sequence). Losses at the gene ends were 2 bases for V and 5 bases for J; bases not matched to a gene: 5. This CDR3 comprises 16 residues. The CDR3 here is CASSLRDRGGNEKLFF. In DNA, the CDR3 is TGTGCCAGCAGCTTACGGGACAGGGGTGGGAATGAAAAACTGTTTTTT. Supplemented by reference TRBV7-9 and TRBJ1-4, the full variable domain reads DTGVSQNPRHKITKRGQNVTFRCDPISEHNRLYWYRQTLGQGPEFLTYFQNEAQLEKSRLLSDRFSAERPKGSFSTLEIQRTEQGDSAMYLCASSLRDRGGNEKLFFGSGTQLSVL.

The chain has TRBV28 and TRBJ1-5; D unclear. The germline gives CDR1 MDHEN, CDR2 SYDVKM. The CDR3 is 11 residues long. V was shortened by 2 bases and J by 7 bases, with 3 bases between the two germline ends. The CDR3 DNA reads as TGTGCCAGCAGTTTAAAGCAGCCCCAGCATTTT. Translation: CASSLKQPQHF.

CDR3 DNA: TGTGCCAGCAGTTTAAACGCCGGTACTGCCGAAAATTATGGCTACACCTTC. This gives the protein CASSLNAGTAENYGYTF. The rearrangement joins TRBV27 to TRBJ1-2; no firm D call. Per the germline V gene, CDR1 is MNHEY and CDR2 is SMNVEV (reference sequence). The CDR3 has 17 residues. With 2 bases removed from V and 5 bases from J, the gap between germline ends came to 21 bases.

The table lists this clone with a few counts. The J gene is TRBJ1-1, the V gene TRBV7-2; D is unclear. Between the trimmed V and J ends, which lost 1 base and 2 bases, there was a span of 5 bases. Per germline, CDR1 SGHTA and CDR2 FQGNSA. This CDR3 has 13 amino acids. The CDR3 DNA reads as TGTGCCAGCAGCTTAGAGCCCAACACTGAAGCTTTCTTT. It is translated as CASSLEPNTEAFF.

V usage is TRBV5-4 and J usage is TRBJ1-4; maybe TRBD1 (5 bases). Germline V lookup: CDR1 SGHNT, CDR2 YYREEE (reference sequence). V was cut by 3 bases and J by 7 bases, with 13 bases left in between. CDR3 length: 14 amino acids. CDR3 region: CASSYRDGGEKLFF. CDR3 coding DNA: TGTGCCAGCAGCTACCGGGACGGCGGTGAAAAACTGTTTTTT. Full variable domain (outside the CDR3, taken from reference TRBV5-4 and TRBJ1-4): ETGVTQSPTHLIKTRGQQVTLRCSSQSGHNTVSWYQQALGQGPQFIFQYYREEENGRGNFPPRFSGLQFPNYSSELNVNALELDDSALYLCASSYRDGGEKLFFGSGTQLSVL.